These 22 T cell receptor beta chains came from one sample sequenced in a study of cytomegalovirus exposure and HLA in healthy donors. TCRdb's copy holds only in-frame clones and misses some; the assay was immunoSEQ multiplex PCR. The data contain fewer than 80,000 clones, 96% of them seen just once; the ten biggest clones take up around 5%. Source material: PBMCs. These receptors came from a woman between 18 and 29 years old in good health and CMV-seropositive.

The chain joins TRBV10-3 to TRBJ2-3; 9 bases agree with TRBD1. The CDR3 is 12 amino acids. Germline V gives CDR1 ENHRY, CDR2 SYGVKD. The CDR3 loop is CGCGTGSDTQYF. CDR3 nucleotide sequence: TGTGGCTGCGGGACAGGGTCAGATACGCAGTATTTT.

The rearrangement links TRBV4-3 to TRBJ1-5; 7 bases are shared with TRBD1. With V trimmed by 0 bases and J by 6 bases, 5 bases remained unmatched. From germline, CDR1 is LGHNA and CDR2 YSLEER. The CDR3 extends over 15 amino acids. CDR3 amino acids: CASSQDETGSQPQHF. In DNA, the CDR3 is TGCGCCAGCAGCCAAGACGAGACAGGGAGTCAGCCCCAGCATTTT.

The CDR3 coding sequence is TGTGCCAGCAGCCCGGGGACTAGCGGGAGGTCCTACAATGAGCAGTTCTTC. Translating it yields CASSPGTSGRSYNEQFF. This sequence joins TRBV7-8 and TRBJ2-1, with TRBD2 identical over 15 bases. Germline V lookup: CDR1 SGHVS, CDR2 FQNEAQ. The CDR3 spans 17 residues. After removal of 5 bases from V and 1 base from J, the junction contained 3 bases not matched to a gene.

The V and J genes are TRBV28 and TRBJ2-1, with D perhaps TRBD1 (5 bases). The germline CDR1 and CDR2 sequences are MDHEN and SYDVKM. The germline V and J ends were trimmed by 7 bases and 0 bases, with 16 bases remaining between them. There are 16 residues in the CDR3. The CDR3 spells CASNSGQGPSYNEQFF. DNA for the CDR3: TGTGCCAGCAACTCAGGCCAGGGTCCCTCCTACAATGAGCAGTTCTTC. Supplemented by reference TRBV28 and TRBJ2-1, the full variable domain reads DVKVTQSSRYLVKRTGEKVFLECVQDMDHENMFWYRQDPGLGLRLIYFSYDVKMKEKGDIPEGYSVSREKKERFSLILESASTNQTSMYLCASNSGQGPSYNEQFFGPGTRLTVL.

The V and J genes are TRBV7-2 and TRBJ2-7, with 10 bases identical to TRBD2. Germline CDR1 and CDR2: SGHTA and FQGNSA. The CDR3 has 16 residues. V lost 1 base, J lost 0 bases, and 3 bases stayed unmatched. The CDR3 sequence: CASSLGLAGSSYEQYF. CDR3 DNA: TGTGCCAGCAGCTTAGGACTAGCGGGTAGCTCCTACGAGCAGTACTTC.

The rearrangement uses TRBV5-1 and TRBJ1-2; perhaps TRBD1 as D (6 bases). The CDR3 loop spans 16 amino acids. Between the trimmed V and J ends, which lost 4 bases and 0 bases, there was a span of 16 bases. Looked up from germline, CDR1 is SGHRS and CDR2 is YFSETQ. CDR3 nucleotides: TGCGCCAGCAGCCCGAATACAGGGAGCACTAACTATGGCTACACCTTC. Its protein is CASSPNTGSTNYGYTF.

The V and J genes are TRBV10-1 and TRBJ2-2; 8 bases align to TRBD2. V dropped 1 base and J dropped 6; count of bases not matched to a gene: 10. The CDR3 consists of 17 residues. Per the germline V gene, CDR1 is WNHNN and CDR2 is SYGVQD (reference sequence). CDR3 in amino acids: CASSEWGTRKVSGELFF. CDR3 bases: TGCGCCAGCAGTGAGTGGGGGACTAGGAAGGTTTCCGGGGAGCTGTTTTTT.

The V gene is TRBV7-6, the J gene TRBJ2-7; TRBD1 agrees at 11 bases. The J segment lost 5 bases and the V segment lost 5 bases, leaving 11 bases of the junction unmatched. The CDR3 consists of 16 residues. Germline V gives CDR1 SGHVS, CDR2 FNYEAQ. CDR3 sequence reads: CASSTRGGQGVHEQYF. CDR3 in DNA: TGTGCCAGCAGCACCCGGGGGGGACAGGGGGTTCACGAGCAGTACTTC.

V is TRBV7-8 and J is TRBJ2-5, with TRBD1 matching over 10 bases. Losses at the gene ends were 5 bases for V and 4 bases for J; bases not matched to a gene: 4. CDR3 size: 14 residues. The germline CDR1 and CDR2 sequences are SGHVS and FQNEAQ. Here the CDR3 reads CASSLGTGAETQYF. Written as DNA, the CDR3 is TGTGCCAGCAGCCTCGGGACAGGGGCAGAGACCCAGTACTTC. Combining the CDR3 with reference TRBV7-8 and TRBJ2-5 gives the whole variable domain GAGVSQSPRYKVAKRGQDVALRCDPISGHVSLFWYQQALGQGPEFLTYFQNEAQLDKSGLPSDRFFAERPEGSVSTLKIQRTQQEDSAVYLCASSLGTGAETQYFGPGTRLLVL.

Remarks on this clone: One junction end disagrees with the germline gene, perhaps due to a read error. This rearrangement joins TRBV29-1 to TRBJ2-1; TRBD2 aligns across 7 bases. CDR3 length: 16 amino acids. Germline CDR1 reads SQVTM; CDR2 reads ANQGSEA. The DNA of the CDR3 is TGCAGCGTCGGCCCCCCTCCTAGCGGCTCCGACAATGAGCAGTTCTTC. As protein: CSVGPPPSGSDNEQFF.

The chain carries TRBV11-2 and TRBJ2-7; a possible D gene is TRBD2 (6 bases). Between the trimmed V and J ends, which lost 6 bases and 2 bases, there was a span of 14 bases. The CDR3 consists of 14 residues. Germline V gene sequence: CDR1 SGHAT, CDR2 FQNNGV. The CDR3 here is CASRHWRTTYEQYF. The CDR3 DNA follows: TGTGCCAGCAGACATTGGCGGACTACCTACGAGCAGTACTTC. The variable domain in full, with the rest retrieved from reference TRBV11-2 and TRBJ2-7, is EAGVAQSPRYKIIEKRQSVAFWCNPISGHATLYWYQQILGQGPKLLIQFQNNGVVDDSQLPKDRFSAERLKGVDSTLKIQPAKLEDSAVYLCASRHWRTTYEQYFGPGTRLTVT.

The chain carries TRBV25-1 and TRBJ2-7, with 11 bases fitting TRBD1. The CDR3 is 18 amino acids. CDR1 and CDR2 from the germline V gene are MGHDK and SYGVNS. V lost 5 bases, J lost 2 bases, and 14 bases stayed unmatched. CDR3 sequence reads: CASSWTGGLGGRTYEQYF. CDR3 coding DNA: TGTGCCAGCAGTTGGACAGGGGGCTTGGGAGGGAGGACCTACGAGCAGTACTTC.

The chain recombines TRBV29-1 with TRBJ1-4; 7 bases map to TRBD1. From germline, CDR1 is SQVTM and CDR2 ANQGSEA. The ends lost 7 bases at V and 6 bases at J; junction bases unmatched: 8. The CDR3 loop spans 13 amino acids. CDR3 nucleotide sequence: TGCAGCGCCCTGGACAGGAAGGATGAAAAACTGTTTTTT. Protein sequence: CSALDRKDEKLFF.

Worth noting for this clone: Other DNA sequences in the sample encode the same CDR3. J is TRBJ2-1 and V is TRBV29-1; TRBD2 agrees at 12 bases. The CDR3 has 14 residues. The germline V gene encodes CDR1 SQVTM and CDR2 ANQGSEA. After removal of 4 bases from V and 4 bases from J, the junction contained 2 bases not matched to a gene. CDR3: CSVGGTSGYNEQFF. CDR3 in DNA: TGCAGCGTTGGTGGGACTAGCGGGTACAATGAGCAGTTCTTC.

The V call is TRBV28, the J call TRBJ1-5; D is ambiguous. This CDR3 is 16 amino acids long. Trimming cost V 6 bases and J 2 bases, with 17 bases left between them. Germline V lookup: CDR1 MDHEN, CDR2 SYDVKM. This chain's CDR3 is CASRLSSGDGNQPQHF. CDR3 sequence (DNA): TGTGCCAGCAGACTCTCCTCTGGAGACGGCAATCAGCCCCAGCATTTT. Using reference TRBV28 and TRBJ1-5 for the parts outside the CDR3, the full variable domain is DVKVTQSSRYLVKRTGEKVFLECVQDMDHENMFWYRQDPGLGLRLIYFSYDVKMKEKGDIPEGYSVSREKKERFSLILESASTNQTSMYLCASRLSSGDGNQPQHFGDGTRLSIL.

This chain joins TRBV5-1 and TRBJ1-2; a weak D match, TRBD1 (5 bases). V lost 3 bases and J lost 7, with 10 bases in between. Germline loops: CDR1 SGHRS, CDR2 YFSETQ. The CDR3 has 12 residues. The CDR3 sequence: CASSSDTLGYTF. The CDR3 nucleotides are TGCGCCAGCAGCTCGGACACTCTTGGCTACACCTTC. The full variable domain, its missing parts supplied by reference TRBV5-1 and TRBJ1-2, is KAGVTQTPRYLIKTRGQQVTLSCSPISGHRSVSWYQQTPGQGLQFLFEYFSETQRNKGNFPGRFSGRQFSNSRSEMNVSTLELGDSALYLCASSSDTLGYTFGSGTRLTVV.

The gene calls are TRBV9 and TRBJ1-1; D perhaps matches TRBD1 (5 bases). Germline assignment: CDR1 SGDLS and CDR2 YYNGEE. V lost 4 bases, J lost 5 bases, and 15 bases lay in between. The CDR3 has 14 amino acids. CDR3 sequence: CASSRRWGGTEAFF. The CDR3 region has the DNA TGTGCCAGCAGCCGCAGGTGGGGGGGGACTGAAGCTTTCTTT.

The chain employs TRBV21-1 and TRBJ1-1; the table's D gene call, TRBD1, was not cross checked with the DNA. TRBV21-1 is reported as a pseudogene. CDR3 size: 11 residues. This CDR3 is CAIPDTPEAFF. CDR3 coding DNA: TGTGCCATCCCCGACACTCCCGAGGCTTTCTTT.

The CDR3 DNA reads as TGTGCCAGCAGTTTTATCGTCGGGGGGGATGAGCAGTTCTTC. As protein: CASSFIVGGDEQFF. This chain connects TRBV27 to TRBJ2-1, with 8 bases that match TRBD2. This CDR3 region has 14 residues. Germline V gene sequence: CDR1 MNHEY, CDR2 SMNVEV (reference sequence). With V trimmed by 3 bases and J by 8 bases, 6 bases remained unmatched.

The rearrangement links TRBV15 to TRBJ2-1; no reliable D call. V lost 8 bases, J lost 8 bases, and 16 bases lay in between. The CDR3 consists of 13 residues. Germline CDR1 LNHNV, CDR2 YYDKDF (reference sequence). The CDR3 DNA is TGTGCCACCGAGACGGTGGTTCGGGATGAGCAGTTCTTC. Amino acids: CATETVVRDEQFF.

This clone showed up just once. This sequence joins TRBV28 and TRBJ1-2; D gene ambiguous. This CDR3 contains 12 residues. Deletions cut 4 bases from V and 4 bases from J, with 7 bases between. Looked up from germline, CDR1 is MDHEN and CDR2 is SYDVKM. CDR3 residues: CASSSTSYGYTF. DNA for the CDR3: TGTGCCAGCAGTTCAACTTCCTATGGCTACACCTTC.

The chain employs TRBV7-9 and TRBJ2-6; 9 bases are shared with TRBD1. The germline CDR1 and CDR2 sequences are SEHNR and FQNEAQ (reference sequence). The V gene end was trimmed by 11 bases and the J gene end by 2 bases; junction bases not matched to a gene: 13. The CDR3 contains 17 residues. The CDR3 DNA follows: TGTGCCGGCTCGTCGGGACAGGGAGGCACTGGGGCCAACGTCCTGACTTTC. Translation gives CAGSSGQGGTGANVLTF.